This is a list of T cell receptor beta chains from one sample in a study of T cell responses to AZD1222 COVID-19 vaccine. Sequenced by immunoSEQ multiplex PCR; TCRdb stores in-frame clones only, minus some. The table records about 100,000 clones, roughly 89% of them present only once. This specimen consisted of peripheral blood, obtained on day 0 of AZD1222 vaccination. These TCRs come from an adult in good health. Each CDR3 is given with its conserved first and last residue. D genes are given only for firm matches. Not all rows give a size; the values are once, few, many and, for expanded clones, a class.

abundance	d_gene	v_gene	j_gene	CDR3nt	CDR3aa
.	.	TRBV25-1	TRBJ1-2	TGTGCCAGCAGTCCTCACCTTGACTCGGGGGCCTACACCTTC	CASSPHLDSGAYTF
.	TRBD1	TRBV24-1	TRBJ2-5	TGTGCCACCAGTGACGCGACAGGGGAAGAGACCCAGTACTTC	CATSDATGEETQYF
once	.	TRBV5-1	TRBJ2-7	TGCGCCAGCAGCTTGGGAGGGGATGGTTACGAGCAGTACTTC	CASSLGGDGYEQYF
.	.	TRBV6-5	TRBJ2-1	TGTGCCAGCACCTCTCTTCGTTCCTACAATGAGCAGTTCTTC	CASTSLRSYNEQFF
.	TRBD1	TRBV19	TRBJ2-1	TGTGCCAGTAGGAGGGACAGGTCCAATGAGCAGTTCTTC	CASRRDRSNEQFF
.	TRBD1	TRBV18	TRBJ1-6	TGTGCCAGCTCACTGCGGACAGGGGAGGTTTCACCCCTCCACTTT	CASSLRTGEVSPLHF
.	.	TRBV4-2	TRBJ1-3	TGTGCCAGCAGCCAAGAACAGGGTAGGGCGATCTCTGGAAACACCATATATTTT	CASSQEQGRAISGNTIYF
few	TRBD1	TRBV7-8	TRBJ1-1	TGTGCCAGCAGACGGTTCAGGGGGGGGAACACTGAAGCTTTCTTT	CASRRFRGGNTEAFF
.	.	TRBV18	TRBJ2-1	TGTGCCAGCTCAACGGGGGGCAGCAATGAGCAGTTCTTC	CASSTGGSNEQFF
.	TRBD2	TRBV5-1	TRBJ2-3	TGCGCCAGCAGCTTGGCCGGACTAGAGGGTGATACGCAGTATTTT	CASSLAGLEGDTQYF